These 9 T cell receptor beta chains were sequenced from one sample in a study of shared clonotypes between healthy human individuals. Naivety among CD8 cells was defined by CD45RO negativity and positive CCR7 selection, thereby excluding terminally differentiated effector memory CD45RA+ cells. TCRdb keeps only in-frame clones here, not all; method: immunoSEQ multiplex PCR. The table records approximately 2,000,000 clones, around 93% of them present only once. The source material was naive CD8+ T cells from PBMCs. The receptors stem from a man aged 18 to 29 in good health. Some clones in this sample may be carry-over from other donors' samples.

The chain carries TRBV7-2 and TRBJ1-2; weak D call: TRBD1 (5 bases). CDR3 length equals 17 residues. Germline CDR1 SGHTA, CDR2 FQGNSA. The V gene lost 5 bases and the J gene lost 5 bases, with 24 bases spanning the gap. Written as DNA, the CDR3 is TGTGCCAGCAGCCCCCGAGCAGGGCCCTACGTTCCATATGGCTACACCTTC. Its translation: CASSPRAGPYVPYGYTF.

Comments on this clone: Other DNA sequences in the sample encode the same CDR3. V is TRBV9 and J is TRBJ2-7; TRBD2 aligns across 10 bases. The CDR3 consists of 15 residues. The germline V gene has CDR1 SGDLS and CDR2 YYNGEE. Germline trimming cut 0 bases from V and 4 bases from J; bases unmatched to any gene: 4. CDR3 sequence (DNA): TGTGCCAGCAGCGTAGGTCTAGCGGGAGTATACGAGCAGTACTTC. It is translated as CASSVGLAGVYEQYF.

The rearrangement joins TRBV19 to TRBJ2-2; 8 nucleotides match TRBD2. Germline-derived CDR1 and CDR2 are LNHDA and SQIVND (reference sequence). V trimming: 6 bases; J trimming: 2 bases; junction bases outside the gene matches: 11. The CDR3 has 17 amino acids. The CDR3 DNA sequence: TGTGCCAGTAGCCTCGACGAAGCGGGAGATAACACCGGGGAGCTGTTTTTT. Its protein product is CASSLDEAGDNTGELFF.

V and J are TRBV6-1 and TRBJ1-1; TRBD1 might be the D (5 bases). The CDR3 loop spans 14 amino acids. The germline V gene encodes CDR1 MNHNS and CDR2 SASEGT. V shed 0 bases and J shed 10 bases, with 15 bases lying between them. CDR3 nucleotide sequence: TGTGCCAGCAGTGAAGCGAGGGACCCCCTGGGAGCTTTCTTT. Its translation is CASSEARDPLGAFF.

This chain connects TRBV6-1 to TRBJ2-2; D is uncertain. Deletions cut 10 bases from V and 4 bases from J, with 7 bases between. CDR1 is MNHNS, CDR2 SASEGT, per germline. The CDR3 is 11 amino acids. CDR3 bases: TGTGCCACCAATCCCACCGGGGAGCTGTTTTTT. Translated, it gives CATNPTGELFF.

The genes are TRBV6-5 and TRBJ2-7; TRBD1 agrees at 7 bases. This CDR3 region has 16 residues. Trimming took 0 bases from V and 3 from J; bases not matched to a gene: 8. The germline gives CDR1 MNHEY, CDR2 SVGAGI. CDR3 sequence: CASSYSTGQIFYEQYF. The CDR3, as DNA: TGTGCCAGCAGTTACTCGACGGGACAGATTTTCTACGAGCAGTACTTC.

The rearrangement links TRBV4-2 to TRBJ2-7, with D possibly called TRBD1 or TRBD2 (5 bases each). Germline V lookup: CDR1 LGHNA, CDR2 YNFKEQ. V was cut by 3 bases and J by 5 bases, with 14 bases left in between. This CDR3 is built from 14 residues. The CDR3 loop is CASSHRDQANEQYF. The CDR3 DNA follows: TGTGCCAGCAGCCATAGGGACCAGGCGAACGAGCAGTACTTC.

The chain combines TRBV6-4 with TRBJ2-7; D is unclear. The CDR3 is made up of 13 amino acids. Trimming removed 2 bases at V and 1 base at J, with 6 bases between. CDR1 and CDR2 (germline): MRHNA, SNTAGT. The CDR3 nucleotides read TGTGCCAGCAGTGACGTGAAGTCCTACGAGCAGTACTTC. This encodes CASSDVKSYEQYF.

The chain uses TRBV11-2 and TRBJ2-7; D call uncertain. Germline CDR1 and CDR2: SGHAT and FQNNGV. CDR3 size: 15 residues. The V end lost 5 bases, the J end lost 3 bases, and 17 bases lay between the germline ends. The CDR3 nucleotides are TGTGCCAGCAGCGCCGGCGCAGCCTTTTTCTACGAGCAGTACTTC. Residues: CASSAGAAFFYEQYF.